The T cell receptor (beta chain) under discussion was sequenced for a study of Graves' ophthalmopathy and Graves' hyperthyroidism. The sample holds many counts of this clonotype. Hyperthyroidism patients, aged 18 to 65, were newly diagnosed, under 2 months' duration. Amplification of TCR beta CDR3 regions used RNA transcripts. Scientists carried out first-round RT-PCR using HTBI primers and then a second-round multiplex PCR. TCRdb re-analysed the multiplex PCR reads in MiXCR, keeping a single row per CDR3 protein. The sample gives roughly 380,000 distinct CDR3 sequences, 15% of which show up once; about 7% is in the top ten. The germline V gene has CDR1 SGHAT and CDR2 FQNNGV. V gave up 5 bases and J gave up 0 bases; unmatched junction bases: 7. The CDR3 has 16 amino acids.

The sequenced sample consisted of peripheral blood. This receptor was obtained from a woman aged 18-29 years with stable Graves' hyperthyroidism. J is TRBJ1-5 and V is TRBV11-2; 7 bases fit TRBD1. CDR3 in amino acids: CASSPGGYGSNQPQHF. DNA of the CDR3: TGTGCCAGCAGCCCAGGGGGGTACGGTAGCAATCAGCCCCAGCATTTT. The full variable domain, with the rest looked up from reference TRBV11-2 and TRBJ1-5, is EAGVAQSPRYKIIEKRQSVAFWCNPISGHATLYWYQQILGQGPKLLIQFQNNGVVDDSQLPKDRFSAERLKGVDSTLKIQPAKLEDSAVYLCASSPGGYGSNQPQHFGDGTRLSIL.